Sequencing of this T cell receptor beta chain was carried out in a study of blood T cell repertoires in COVID-19. Study at large: In each case, the material was cDNA or gDNA derived from T cells, B-cell-depleted T cells, or PBMCs.

The V gene lost 0 bases and the J gene lost 6 bases, with 7 bases spanning the gap. This CDR3 has 12 amino acids. Germline lookup yields CDR1 SGHDT and CDR2 YYEEEE. As handled by the study authors: Nucleated cell number was recorded as an estimate derived from reference gene primer amplification. Generated by immunoSEQ multiplex PCR, the TCRdb table keeps only in-frame clones and is missing some. The V and J calls and clone size come from that table; D and trimming were worked out from the DNA. The data contain tens of thousands of clones, about four fifths of them singletons. The chain couples TRBV5-6 to TRBJ2-7, with a tentative D call TRBD2 (5 bases). The origin of this receptor is a woman at least 80 years old with acute or convalescent COVID-19. Input material: peripheral blood. DNA of the CDR3: TGTGCCAGCAGCTTGGCGGCGGGCGAGCAGTACTTC. It yields the protein CASSLAAGEQYF.